These T cell receptor beta chains were read from a single sample in a study of neurological immune-mediated disorders. A single record per CDR3 protein comes from TCRdb applying MiXCR to the 5' RACE reads. The sample records 45,000 to 50,000 distinct CDR3 sequences, under 30% being singletons. The sample consisted of PBMCs. All receptors come from a woman in her sixties or seventies in good health. The CDR3 runs from the conserved cysteine through the conserved F or W. D genes are given only for firm matches. Not every row has a clone size; where given, it reads once, few, many or a size class.

j_call v_call clone_size d_call cdr3_length cdr3_nt cdr3_aa
TRBJ2-5 TRBV29-1 few TRBD1 13 TGCAGCGCCGGACAGGGGAGGGGAGAGACCCAGTACTTC CSAGQGRGETQYF
TRBJ2-7 TRBV5-1 many TRBD1 12 TGCGCCAGCAGCGGACAGGGCTACGAGCAGTACTTC CASSGQGYEQYF
TRBJ1-6 TRBV7-9 few . 13 TGTGCCAGCAGCCGGGAGAATAATTCACCCCTCCACTTT CASSRENNSPLHF
TRBJ2-3 TRBV5-5 . TRBD2 15 TGTGCCAGCAGCTTGGGGGCGGGAGCGCCAGATACGCAGTATTTT CASSLGAGAPDTQYF
TRBJ2-7 TRBV5-1 . . 13 TGCGCCAGCAGCTTGTACGCAGGGGGGGACCAGTACTTC CASSLYAGGDQYF
TRBJ1-2 TRBV27 many . 14 TGTGCCAGCAGGGGGTGGGGGGGACCCTATGGCTACACCTTC CASRGWGGPYGYTF
TRBJ1-2 TRBV10-2 many . 16 TGCGCCAGCAGTGAAATAGTGTGGCAGGGCACAGATGGCTACACCTTC CASSEIVWQGTDGYTF
TRBJ1-1 TRBV20-1 . . 15 TGCAGTGCTAGACCAAGGGGGGGTACGGGCACTGAAGCTTTCTTT CSARPRGGTGTEAFF
TRBJ2-7 TRBV10-3 medium-sized . 15 TGTGCCATCAGGCCCGGGACTGGGGAGAGGTACGAGCAGTACTTC CAIRPGTGERYEQYF
TRBJ2-1 TRBV18 few . 13 TGTGCCAGCTCACCGTTGAAAAACAATGAGCAGTTCTTC CASSPLKNNEQFF
TRBJ2-4 TRBV4-1 many . 14 TGCGCCAGCAGCGCATCCCGGGGCGCGGACATTCAGTACTTC CASSASRGADIQYF
TRBJ2-2 TRBV7-2 many TRBD1 17 TGTGCCAGCAGCACACGACCGGGACAGGGGAACACCGGGGAGCTGTTTTTT CASSTRPGQGNTGELFF
TRBJ1-3 TRBV7-2 once TRBD1 15 TGTGCCAGCAGCCCACAGGGGTCAGTCAGAAACACCATATATTTT CASSPQGSVRNTIYF
TRBJ2-5 TRBV7-9 many TRBD1 14 TGTGCCAGCAGCCCGGACAGGGTTAGAGAGACCCAGTACTTC CASSPDRVRETQYF
TRBJ2-3 TRBV7-8 many . 13 TGTGCCAGCAGCATAGAAGGCACAGATACGCAGTATTTT CASSIEGTDTQYF
TRBJ2-5 TRBV20-1 many . 14 TGCAGTGCATTGGACAGCGGAGTTACGAACGTCCAGTACTTC CSALDSGVTNVQYF
TRBJ1-5 TRBV12-3/TRBV12-4 . . 14 TGTGCCAGCAGTCACACGGGTGGCAATCAGCCCCAGCATTTT CASSHTGGNQPQHF
TRBJ2-7 TRBV7-2 many TRBD1 12 TGTGCCAGCAGCATAGGGGGCGACGAGCAGTACTTC CASSIGGDEQYF
TRBJ1-4 TRBV20-1 . . 15 TGCAGTGCTAGACCCTCCACAGCAACTAATGAAAAACTGTTTTTT CSARPSTATNEKLFF
TRBJ1-1 TRBV12-3/TRBV12-4 . . 13 TGTTCCAGCAGTTTCTCCCAGAACACTGAAGCTTTCTTT CSSSFSQNTEAFF
TRBJ2-5 TRBV29-1 . . 11 TGCAGAGGGGGACAACAAGAGACCCAGTACTTC CRGGQQETQYF
TRBJ1-4 TRBV20-1 . . 12 TGCAGTGCCGGGGGGGCGAATGAAAAACTGTTTTTT CSAGGANEKLFF
TRBJ1-2 TRBV12-3/TRBV12-4 many TRBD1 13 TGTGCCAGCAGTTTCGGGACAGGGACCGGCTACACCTTC CASSFGTGTGYTF
TRBJ2-1 TRBV5-1 many . 17 TGCGCCAGCAGCTTGGGGAATTGGGTGGTCGAATACAATGAGCAGTTCTTC CASSLGNWVVEYNEQFF
TRBJ2-3 TRBV20-1 . . 15 TGCAGTGCTAGATTGTCAGGGCCCTTCGGGGGTACGCAGTACTTT CSARLSGPFGGTQYF
TRBJ2-2 TRBV3-1 once . 15 TGTGCCAGCAGCCAAGCCTATCGGAGGGCCGGGGAGCTGTTTTTT CASSQAYRRAGELFF
TRBJ2-3 TRBV14 . TRBD1 14 TGTGCCAGCAGCCCTGACAGGGCTACAGATACGCAGTATTTT CASSPDRATDTQYF
TRBJ2-1 TRBV3-1 . TRBD2 18 TGTGCCAGCAGCCAAGAAGACGGGACTAGCAGAGGGATGGATGAGCAGTTCTTC CASSQEDGTSRGMDEQFF
TRBJ2-3 TRBV5-1 many . 14 TGCGCCAGCAGCTCCCCTAGCGCTGGAGATACGCAGTATTTT CASSSPSAGDTQYF
TRBJ2-2 TRBV7-9 few . 14 TGTGCCAGCAGCTCGACTCTGTCCACCGGGGAGCTGTTTTTT CASSSTLSTGELFF
TRBJ1-1 TRBV10-1 few TRBD1 13 TGCGCCAGCAGTGAAACAGGGGTCACTGAAGCTTTCTTT CASSETGVTEAFF
TRBJ1-2 TRBV4-2 . . 14 TGTGCCAGCAGCCAAGAGCGAGGGGCGAGTGGCTACACCTTC CASSQERGASGYTF
TRBJ1-2 TRBV29-1 many . 11 TGCAGCGTTGGGTTAGGGCATGGCTACACCTTC CSVGLGHGYTF
TRBJ1-1 TRBV20-1 . TRBD1 17 TGCAGTGCTAGGGGGCCTCCGGGACAGCCTATGAACACTGAAGCTTTCTTT CSARGPPGQPMNTEAFF
TRBJ2-5 TRBV29-1 . . 14 TGCAGCGCCCAGACAGATACTTACCAAGAGACCCAGTACTTC CSAQTDTYQETQYF
TRBJ2-3 TRBV5-6 many . 18 TGTGCCAGCAGCCCTCCGGGGGCTAGACCCTCTAGCACAGATACGCAGTATTTT CASSPPGARPSSTDTQYF
TRBJ1-2 TRBV20-1 many . 12 TGCAGTGCTAGAGAAGGTGGGGGGTCGGGCACCTTC CSAREGGGSGTF
TRBJ2-3 TRBV7-2 many . 13 TGTGCCAGCAACCTAGGCTCCACAGATACGCAGTATTTT CASNLGSTDTQYF
TRBJ1-2 TRBV4-2 . . 12 TGTGCCAGCAGCTCCACACTCTATGGCTACACCTTC CASSSTLYGYTF
TRBJ2-7 TRBV7-2 many TRBD2 17 TGTGCCAGCAGCTTAGCAAGGGCTAGCGGGAGCTCCTACGAGCAGTACTTC CASSLARASGSSYEQYF
TRBJ2-7 TRBV5-1 many TRBD2 14 TGCGCCAGCAGCTCTGGACTAGCGTCCTACGAGCAGTACTTC CASSSGLASYEQYF
TRBJ2-5 TRBV3-1 many . 14 TGTGCCAGCAGCCAAGCACTGGCGACCCAGACCCAGTACTTC CASSQALATQTQYF
TRBJ2-7 TRBV20-1 many TRBD2 18 TGCAGTGCTAGAGCGTTGAAGGATAGACTAGCGGCAAGCTACGAGCAGTACTTC CSARALKDRLAASYEQYF
TRBJ2-1 TRBV5-1 medium-sized TRBD1 14 TGCGCCAGCAGCTTGGGAGGGGGCCAGAATGAGCAGTTCTTC CASSLGGGQNEQFF
TRBJ2-3 TRBV7-6 . . 14 TGTGCCAGCAGTTCCGGGGGTATGCCAGATACGCAGTATTTT CASSSGGMPDTQYF
TRBJ2-1 TRBV20-1 many . 16 TGCAGTGCCGTGGCTGCGCGGCAGATCTCCTACAATGAGCAGTTCTTC CSAVAARQISYNEQFF
TRBJ2-5 TRBV11-1 many . 12 TGTGCCAGCAGCTTTTTTGGGGAGACCCAGTACTTC CASSFFGETQYF
TRBJ2-1 TRBV4-3 medium-sized . 14 TGCGCCAGCAGCCTGACTAGAAGATCGAGCGAGCAGTTCTTC CASSLTRRSSEQFF
TRBJ2-3 TRBV5-6 many . 13 TGTGCCAGCAGCTTTCGTGTGGGAGATACGCAGTATTTT CASSFRVGDTQYF
TRBJ1-6 TRBV18 . TRBD1 16 TGTGCCAGCTCACCAGACCAGGGTCAGGGGGGTTCACCCCTCCACTTT CASSPDQGQGGSPLHF
TRBJ1-1 TRBV20-1 many TRBD1 14 TGCAGTGCTAGAGGGGACAGGGTGAACACTGAAGCTTTCTTT CSARGDRVNTEAFF
TRBJ1-1 TRBV3-1 many . 14 TGTGCCAGCAGCCATTTCAGGGGAAGGGCTGAAGCTTTCTTT CASSHFRGRAEAFF